This record concerns one T cell receptor beta chain sequence. CDR1 LGHDT and CDR2 YNNKEL come from the germline V gene (reference sequence). The CDR3 has 16 amino acids. The J segment lost 7 bases and the V segment lost 2 bases, leaving 7 bases of the junction unmatched. The entry originates in a study of blood T cell repertoires in COVID-19. Study in general: From the United States, Italy and Spain came samples of acute and convalescent COVID-19.

Assay used: immunoSEQ multiplex PCR; TCRdb lists only in-frame clones, some missing. The data hold about 160,000 clones, with around nine tenths observed a single time. This sequence originates from a woman in her 70s with COVID-19, enrolled during active disease. The source material was peripheral blood. The chain joins TRBV3-1 (or the pseudogene TRBV3-2) to TRBJ1-4, with 10 bases lining up with TRBD1. CDR3 amino acids: CASSQPGQGFGEKLFF. As DNA, the CDR3 is TGTGCCAGCAGCCAACCGGGACAGGGGTTTGGTGAAAAACTGTTTTTT.